This T cell receptor (beta chain) comes out of a study of response to subunit inactivated influenza vaccine. This clonotype was observed a few times. Its antigen remains unknown. TCRdb redid the calling of the RT-PCR reads with MiXCR, one entry per CDR3 protein. The table records over 800,000 distinct CDR3 sequences, roughly 20% of them present only once. Study observations and caveats: Few new T cells, the authors suggested, are recruited by each seasonal influenza vaccination.

Trimming left V 5 bases short and J 4 bases short, with 15 bases between. In germline, CDR1 is DFQATT, CDR2 SNEGSKA (reference sequence). CDR3 length equals 13 residues. The rearrangement uses TRBV20-1 and TRBJ2-7; D possibly corresponds to TRBD2 (6 bases). The source material was PBMCs from blood, sampled 4 to 6 days after vaccination. The TCR sequence derives from a man in his fifties or sixties who received an inactivated influenza vaccine. Written as DNA, the CDR3 is TGCAGTGCTCGGTCTGGCGGGGTATACGAGCAGTACTTC. It codes for CSARSGGVYEQYF.